This record concerns one TCR beta chain sequence. Sequenced by immunoSEQ multiplex PCR; TCRdb stores in-frame clones only, minus some. The table has 8,300 or so clones, 50% to 80% seen once; the top ten hold more than 2.5%. The record originates from a study of neoadjuvant anti-PD-1 for oral cavity cancer. Time point indicated: after neoadjuvant nivolumab, at surgical resection. Patients had HPV-negative, locally advanced oral cavity squamous cell carcinoma. V dropped 5 bases and J dropped 0 bases, with 19 bases sitting between them. This CDR3 region has 17 residues. Germline lookup yields CDR1 SGHTA and CDR2 FQGNSA.

Sequenced material: PBMCs, taken after nivolumab (anti-PD-1) treatment. The clonotype originates from a person between 40 and 79 years old with oral cavity squamous cell carcinoma. This chain joins TRBV7-2 and TRBJ1-1; the D gene is possibly TRBD1 (5 bases). CDR3 region: CASSPFAGSFLNTEAFF. The CDR3 DNA sequence: TGTGCCAGCAGCCCGTTTGCAGGGTCCTTTTTGAACACTGAAGCTTTCTTT.